What follows are 28 T cell receptor beta chains derived from one specimen sequenced in a study of shared clonotypes between healthy human individuals. Method: immunoSEQ multiplex PCR; TCRdb's copy keeps in-frame clones and lacks some. The repertoire has around 940,000 clones, more than 75% of them found once; the top ten carry nearly 1.5%. The sequenced sample was memory CD4+ T cells sorted from blood. Sample subset: CD45RA-negative fraction. These receptors came from a man younger than 35 in good health.

The rearrangement uses TRBV30 and TRBJ2-2; D remains unclear. The V gene's germline CDR1 is GTSNPN and CDR2 SVGIG (reference sequence). This CDR3 region has 13 residues. V lost 5 bases and J lost 3, with 10 bases in between. In nucleotides, the CDR3 is TGTGCCTGGCGCCGACTTTACACCGGGGAGCTGTTTTTT. Translating it yields CAWRRLYTGELFF.

This clone was seen more than once but under ten times. The chain links TRBV11-2 to TRBJ1-2; D uncertain. The V end was cut by 4 bases, the J end by 2 bases, with 8 bases between. The CDR3 has 13 residues. Germline lookup yields CDR1 SGHAT and CDR2 FQNNGV. The CDR3 loop reads CASSSSLNYGYTF. The CDR3 DNA is TGTGCCAGCAGCTCGAGCCTAAACTATGGCTACACCTTC.

This clone showed up just once. Other DNA sequences in this specimen translate into the identical CDR3. This chain uses TRBV7-2 with TRBJ2-2; D is unclear. The CDR3 runs 12 residues. CDR1 is SGHTA and CDR2 is FQGNSA in the germline V gene. Trimming cost V 3 bases and J 3 bases, with 2 bases left between them. The chain's CDR3 is CASSFYTGELFF. Written as DNA, the CDR3 is TGTGCCAGCAGCTTCTACACCGGGGAGCTGTTTTTT. Using reference TRBV7-2 and TRBJ2-2 for the parts outside the CDR3, the full variable domain is GAGVSQSPSNKVTEKGKDVELRCDPISGHTALYWYRQSLGQGLEFLIYFQGNSAPDKSGLPSDRFSAERTGGSVSTLTIQRTQQEDSAVYLCASSFYTGELFFGEGSRLTVL.

The V and J genes are TRBV28 and TRBJ2-7, with TRBD1 identical over 8 bases. The CDR3 has 14 amino acids. With 5 bases clipped from V and 8 bases from J, the junction kept 11 bases outside the gene matches. Germline CDR1 MDHEN, CDR2 SYDVKM. Here the CDR3 DNA reads TGTGCCAGCAGTGGTTCCAGGGGGCGAAGAAAGCAGTACTTC. This sequence encodes CASSGSRGRRKQYF.

This chain connects TRBV30 to TRBJ1-6, with TRBD1 identical over 10 bases. The J segment lost 9 bases and the V segment lost 5 bases, leaving 7 bases of the junction unmatched. The CDR3 contains 14 residues. Germline CDR1 and CDR2: GTSNPN and SVGIG (reference sequence). The CDR3 reads CAWCLGTGASPLHF. CDR3 nucleotides: TGTGCCTGGTGCCTCGGGACAGGGGCTTCACCCCTCCACTTT.

CDR3 in DNA: TGTGCCTGGAGTGCGGGGCCCGGAAACACCATATATTTT. Translated, it gives CAWSAGPGNTIYF. The chain combines TRBV30 with TRBJ1-3; D is possibly TRBD1 (5 bases). This CDR3 comprises 13 residues. Germline loops: CDR1 GTSNPN, CDR2 SVGIG (reference sequence). V was clipped by 1 base and J by 4 bases, with 8 bases between them.

This clone appeared a single time. The V call is TRBV2, the J call TRBJ2-7; TRBD1 or TRBD2 may be the D gene (5 bases each). The CDR3 has 14 amino acids. Trimming removed 6 bases at V and 4 bases at J, with 16 bases between. Germline V CDR1 and CDR2: SNHLY, FYNNEI. As DNA, the CDR3 is TGTGCCAGCAGACCTCGGGGCGGGCGGTACGAGCAGTACTTC. It codes for CASRPRGGRYEQYF.

V usage is TRBV9 and J usage is TRBJ2-2, with TRBD2 matching 8 bases. V shed 4 bases, J shed 6 bases, and the junction held 11 bases outside the gene matches. This CDR3 has 16 amino acids. CDR1 SGDLS and CDR2 YYNGEE come from the germline V gene. CDR3 sequence (DNA): TGTGCCAGCAGCCCTATAGCGGGGAGGTTATCCGGGGAGCTGTTTTTT. Protein product: CASSPIAGRLSGELFF.

J is TRBJ1-2 and V is TRBV5-6, with 11 positions matching TRBD1. CDR3 length: 15 amino acids. Germline lookup yields CDR1 SGHDT and CDR2 YYEEEE. V trimming: 2 bases; J trimming: 4 bases; junction bases outside the gene matches: 4. The CDR3 spells CASSFSGTGGYGYTF. The CDR3 DNA reads as TGTGCCAGCAGCTTCTCCGGGACAGGGGGCTATGGCTACACCTTC.

The chain is built from TRBV7-2 and TRBJ1-1; D uncertain. V lost 3 bases and J lost 3, with 11 bases in between. The V gene's germline CDR1 is SGHTA and CDR2 FQGNSA. This CDR3 comprises 14 residues. CDR3 region: CASSLGESYTEAFF. The CDR3 DNA reads TGTGCCAGCAGCTTGGGTGAGTCGTACACTGAAGCTTTCTTT.

The chain is built from TRBV5-1 and TRBJ2-7; 7 bases are a match to TRBD2. Germline V lookup: CDR1 SGHRS, CDR2 YFSETQ. The CDR3 has 13 residues. V shed 2 bases and J 7 bases; nucleotides not matched to a gene: 6. In DNA form, the CDR3 reads TGCGCCAGCAGCTTTCTGGGAGGGGATGAGCAGTACTTC. Amino acids: CASSFLGGDEQYF.

V is TRBV4-3 and J is TRBJ2-3, with TRBD2 matching 7 bases. Per germline, CDR1 LGHNA and CDR2 YSLEER. J gave up 5 bases and V 4 bases, and 9 bases lay outside the gene matches. This CDR3 is 15 amino acids long. The CDR3 spells CASSRGGGSQDTQYF. For the CDR3, the DNA is TGCGCCAGCAGCCGGGGGGGAGGGAGCCAAGATACGCAGTATTTT.

The rearrangement uses TRBV30 and TRBJ1-4; D ambiguous. The germline V gene has CDR1 GTSNPN and CDR2 SVGIG (reference sequence). The CDR3 covers 14 residues. Trimming removed 4 bases from V and 5 bases from J, with 14 bases in between. CDR3 coding DNA: TGTGCCTGGAAACAAGGAGCGTGGAATGAAAAACTGTTTTTT. Protein sequence: CAWKQGAWNEKLFF.

J is TRBJ2-5 and V is TRBV7-8; D call uncertain. This CDR3 has 13 amino acids. CDR1 and CDR2 (germline): SGHVS, FQNEAQ. Trimming cost V 5 bases and J 0 bases, with 7 bases left between them. The CDR3 spells CASSPGYQETQYF. The DNA of the CDR3 is TGTGCCAGCAGCCCCGGGTACCAAGAGACCCAGTACTTC.

This chain connects TRBV30 to TRBJ1-3; D is possibly TRBD1 (5 bases). The germline gives CDR1 GTSNPN, CDR2 SVGIG (reference sequence). CDR3 length equals 15 residues. Trimming stripped 0 bases from V and 0 bases from J, with 9 bases between. The DNA for the CDR3 is TGTGCCTGGAGTGTGAGCAGGGCCTCTGGAAACACCATATATTTT. Translated: CAWSVSRASGNTIYF.

The chain uses TRBV19 and TRBJ1-6; D ambiguous. Germline loops: CDR1 LNHDA, CDR2 SQIVND (reference sequence). The CDR3 is made up of 15 amino acids. The V end lost 4 bases, the J end lost 5 bases, and 12 bases lay between the germline ends. The CDR3 nucleotides are TGTGCCAGTAGTACCAGGACTGGGAATAATTCACCCCTCCACTTT. Amino acid sequence: CASSTRTGNNSPLHF.

The rearrangement joins TRBV10-3 to TRBJ2-7, with D possibly being TRBD1 (6 bases). From germline, CDR1 is ENHRY and CDR2 SYGVKD. The V end lost 6 bases, the J end lost 0 bases, and 12 bases lay between the germline ends. CDR3 size: 14 residues. The DNA for the CDR3 is TGTGCCATCAGGACCGGGACACTCTCCTACGAGCAGTACTTC. It is translated as CAIRTGTLSYEQYF.

The chain couples TRBV2 to TRBJ2-5; no firm D call. Trimming shortened V by 7 bases and J by 5 bases, and 8 bases separated the two germline ends. This CDR3 has 11 amino acids. From germline, CDR1 is SNHLY and CDR2 FYNNEI. Here the CDR3 reads CASTFSETQYF. Written as DNA, the CDR3 is TGTGCCAGCACTTTTTCTGAGACCCAGTACTTC.

This clone was observed a single time. The genes are TRBV7-2 and TRBJ2-2; the match to TRBD2 covers 11 bases. Trimming at V came to 8 bases and at J to 7 bases, leaving 9 bases not matched to a gene. The CDR3 consists of 15 residues. Germline values: CDR1 SGHTA, CDR2 FQGNSA. The CDR3 sequence is CASSLSGGAVGELFF. DNA of the CDR3: TGTGCCAGCTCCCTTAGCGGGGGGGCGGTCGGGGAGCTGTTTTTT.

This clone was recorded only once. This chain connects TRBV29-1 to TRBJ2-7, with 10 bases fitting TRBD1. This CDR3 spans 14 amino acids. V shed 7 bases, J shed 4 bases, and the junction held 10 bases outside the gene matches. Per the germline V gene, CDR1 is SQVTM and CDR2 is ANQGSEA. The CDR3 loop reads CSATKGTGAYEQYF. In nucleotides, the CDR3 is TGCAGCGCCACGAAAGGGACAGGGGCTTACGAGCAGTACTTC.

The table lists this clone with a few counts. V and J are TRBV30 and TRBJ1-2; D remains unclear. V lost 4 bases to trimming and J lost 1 base, with 4 bases between them. Germline V lookup: CDR1 GTSNPN, CDR2 SVGIG (reference sequence). This CDR3 spans 11 amino acids. The DNA of the CDR3 is TGTGCCTGGAATGTTAACTATGGCTACACCTTC. Amino acids: CAWNVNYGYTF.

The chain uses TRBV6-1 and TRBJ2-1; 12 positions agree with TRBD1. From germline, CDR1 is MNHNS and CDR2 SASEGT. Trimming at V came to 6 bases and at J to 4 bases, leaving 4 bases not matched to a gene. The CDR3 sequence is 15 residues long. The CDR3 region is CASRSGQGAYNEQFF. DNA of the CDR3: TGTGCCAGCAGGTCGGGACAGGGGGCTTACAATGAGCAGTTCTTC.

As concerns this clone: The junction departs from germline at one end; a sequencing error may be responsible. The V gene is TRBV7-7, the J gene TRBJ1-3, with D hard to call. Germline V lookup: CDR1 SSHAT, CDR2 FNYEAQ (reference sequence). CDR3 size: 14 residues. Here the CDR3 reads CASSDGTDRNTIYF. The CDR3, as DNA: TGTGCTAGCAGCGATGGAACAGATCGAAACACCATATATTTT. The full variable domain, rest sourced from reference TRBV7-7 and TRBJ1-3, is GAGVSQSPRYKVTKRGQDVTLRCDPISSHATLYWYQQALGQGPEFLTYFNYEAQPDKSGLPSDRFSAERPEGSISTLTIQRTEQRDSAMYRCASSDGTDRNTIYFGEGSWLTVV.

This chain links TRBV18 with TRBJ2-1; D gene uncertain. Between the trimmed V and J ends, which lost 4 bases and 1 base, there was a span of 8 bases. Germline V lookup: CDR1 KGHSH, CDR2 LQKENI. This CDR3 region has 14 residues. For the CDR3, the DNA is TGTGCCAGCTCACGCTTAGGTTCCTACAATGAGCAGTTCTTC. Residues: CASSRLGSYNEQFF.

The rearrangement links TRBV5-1 to TRBJ2-7, with D possibly matching TRBD1 (6 bases). The germline V gene encodes CDR1 SGHRS and CDR2 YFSETQ. V lost 4 bases and J 3 bases, leaving 17 bases between the germline ends. CDR3 length: 15 residues. In nucleotides, the CDR3 is TGCGCCAGCAGCCTGCTGGACAGCCAAATCTACGAGCAGTACTTC. Protein sequence: CASSLLDSQIYEQYF.

V is TRBV10-1 and J is TRBJ2-1; D gene ambiguous. This CDR3 comprises 14 residues. V was shortened by 4 bases and J by 10 bases, with 17 bases between the two germline ends. The germline gives CDR1 WNHNN, CDR2 SYGVQD (reference sequence). CDR3 DNA sequence: TGCGCCAGCAGTGGACGCGGCTTAGGTACCGAGCAGTTCTTC. Amino acids: CASSGRGLGTEQFF.

This clone was seen only a few times. The chain is built from TRBV2 and TRBJ1-6, with 10 bases aligning to TRBD1. CDR1 is SNHLY and CDR2 is FYNNEI in the germline V gene. With 6 bases clipped from V and 9 bases from J, the junction kept 8 bases outside the gene matches. CDR3 size: 15 residues. CDR3 DNA: TGTGCCAGCAGGGACGACAGGGGGCTTGGTTCACCCCTCCACTTT. Protein product: CASRDDRGLGSPLHF.

V and J are TRBV7-9 and TRBJ1-1; D is uncertain. The CDR3 loop spans 11 amino acids. V was trimmed by 3 bases and J by 8 bases, leaving 7 bases between them. Germline V gene sequence: CDR1 SEHNR, CDR2 FQNEAQ (reference sequence). The CDR3 protein is CASSFGREAFF. The CDR3 DNA follows: TGTGCCAGCAGCTTTGGGAGGGAAGCTTTCTTT.